The sample holds many counts of the clone carrying this T cell receptor beta chain. Antigen: not known. Overall study results and limits: Tumor Tregs overlapped most with tumor, then blood, naive CD4+ cells.

After removal of 3 bases from V and 2 bases from J, the junction contained 16 bases not matched to a gene. CDR1 is MGHRA, CDR2 YSYEKL, per germline. The CDR3 sequence is 19 residues long. Constant-region reverse primers amplified full-length variable regions, followed by semi-nested Nested Universal Primer A PCR. Each CDR3 protein is one row after TCRdb ran MiXCR on the 5' RACE reads. The sample comprises 10,000 to 15,000 distinct CDR3 sequences, 20% to 30% of which are singletons, and roughly 3.2% rests with the top ten. Sequencing was done on a sample of naive CD4+ T cells sorted from blood. Regarding subset: naive CD4+ T cells, CD4+CD45RA+CD25-. The J gene is TRBJ2-5, the V gene TRBV4-1; 9 nucleotides line up with TRBD1. This clonotype was obtained from a female donor with breast cancer. CDR3 loop: CASSHQLPTGGIYQETQYF. For the CDR3, the DNA is TGCGCCAGCAGCCACCAACTGCCCACAGGGGGCATCTATCAAGAGACCCAGTACTTC.